This entry lists 3 T cell receptor beta chains sequenced from one sample in a study of CD8 T cells in Susac syndrome. An input of about 0.45 to 1 ug of RNA was subjected to reverse transcription using random hexamers. TCRdb ran MiXCR on the immunoSEQ multiplex PCR reads and lists one entry per CDR3 protein. The sample has 120,000 or so distinct CDR3 sequences; under 96% are singletons. Specimen: CD4+ T cells from PBMCs. The origin of the receptors is a human donor with Susac syndrome.

The chain joins TRBV29-1 to TRBJ2-1; tentative D call: TRBD2 (6 bases). The CDR3 loop spans 12 amino acids. The V end lost 6 bases, the J end lost 7 bases, and 13 bases lay between the germline ends. Germline V lookup: CDR1 SQVTM, CDR2 ANQGSEA. CDR3 DNA: TGCAGCGTCAGTACGGGGGAGAATGAGCAGTTCTTC. It is translated as CSVSTGENEQFF.

V usage is TRBV27 and J usage is TRBJ1-1, with D unresolved. Germline CDR1 and CDR2: MNHEY and SMNVEV (reference sequence). There are 12 residues in the CDR3. V lost 6 bases and J 6 bases, leaving 11 bases between the germline ends. CDR3 region: CASRLLLPEAFF. The CDR3 DNA sequence: TGTGCCAGCAGATTACTACTCCCTGAAGCTTTCTTT.

The V gene is TRBV5-1, the J gene TRBJ2-5, with D possibly matching TRBD1 (6 bases). Per germline, CDR1 SGHRS and CDR2 YFSETQ. With 0 bases removed from V and 2 bases from J, the gap between germline ends came to 11 bases. The CDR3 spans 15 residues. This CDR3 is CASSLVGQKQETQYF. CDR3 DNA sequence: TGCGCCAGCAGCTTGGTTGGACAGAAGCAAGAGACCCAGTACTTC.